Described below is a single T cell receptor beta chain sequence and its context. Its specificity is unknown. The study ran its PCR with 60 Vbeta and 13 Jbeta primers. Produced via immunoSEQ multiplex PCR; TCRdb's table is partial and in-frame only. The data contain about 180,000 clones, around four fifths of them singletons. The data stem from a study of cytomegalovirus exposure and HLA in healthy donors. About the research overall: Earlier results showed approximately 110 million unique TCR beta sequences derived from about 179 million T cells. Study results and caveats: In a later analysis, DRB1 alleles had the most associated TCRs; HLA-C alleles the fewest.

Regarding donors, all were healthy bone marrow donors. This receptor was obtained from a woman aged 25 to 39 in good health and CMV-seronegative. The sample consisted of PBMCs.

CDR3 amino acids: CASSQGEQGISYGYTF. CDR3 nucleotides: TGCGCCAGCAGCCAAGGGGAACAGGGGATCAGCTATGGCTACACCTTC. The chain links TRBV4-3 to TRBJ1-2, with TRBD1 matching over 7 bases. The CDR3 covers 16 residues. The germline V gene encodes CDR1 LGHNA and CDR2 YSLEER. Losses at the gene ends were 1 base for V and 4 bases for J; bases not matched to a gene: 9.